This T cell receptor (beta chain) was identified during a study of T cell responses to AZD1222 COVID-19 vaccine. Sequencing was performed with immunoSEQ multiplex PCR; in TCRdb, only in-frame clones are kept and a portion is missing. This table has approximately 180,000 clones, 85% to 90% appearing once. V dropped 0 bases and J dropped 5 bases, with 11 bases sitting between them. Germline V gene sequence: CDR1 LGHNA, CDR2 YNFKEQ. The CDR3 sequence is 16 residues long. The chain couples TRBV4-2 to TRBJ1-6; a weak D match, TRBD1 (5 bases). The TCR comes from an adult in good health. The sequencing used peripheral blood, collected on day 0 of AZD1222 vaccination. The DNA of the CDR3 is TGTGCCAGCAGCCAAGATAGGAGACAGAATAATTCACCCCTCCACTTT. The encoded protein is CASSQDRRQNNSPLHF.